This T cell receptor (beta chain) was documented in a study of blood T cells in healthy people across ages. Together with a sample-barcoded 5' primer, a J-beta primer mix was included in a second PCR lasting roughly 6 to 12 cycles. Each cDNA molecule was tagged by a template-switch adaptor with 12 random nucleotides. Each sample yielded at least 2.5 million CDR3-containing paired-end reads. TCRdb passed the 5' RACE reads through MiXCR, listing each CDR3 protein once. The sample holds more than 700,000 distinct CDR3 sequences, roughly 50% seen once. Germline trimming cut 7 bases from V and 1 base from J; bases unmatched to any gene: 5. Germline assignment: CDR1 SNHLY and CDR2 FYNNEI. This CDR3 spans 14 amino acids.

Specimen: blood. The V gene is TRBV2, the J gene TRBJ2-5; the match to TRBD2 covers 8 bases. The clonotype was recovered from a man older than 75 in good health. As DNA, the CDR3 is TGTGCCAGCACCAGCACTAGCGGCCAAGAGACCCAGTACTTC. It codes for CASTSTSGQETQYF.